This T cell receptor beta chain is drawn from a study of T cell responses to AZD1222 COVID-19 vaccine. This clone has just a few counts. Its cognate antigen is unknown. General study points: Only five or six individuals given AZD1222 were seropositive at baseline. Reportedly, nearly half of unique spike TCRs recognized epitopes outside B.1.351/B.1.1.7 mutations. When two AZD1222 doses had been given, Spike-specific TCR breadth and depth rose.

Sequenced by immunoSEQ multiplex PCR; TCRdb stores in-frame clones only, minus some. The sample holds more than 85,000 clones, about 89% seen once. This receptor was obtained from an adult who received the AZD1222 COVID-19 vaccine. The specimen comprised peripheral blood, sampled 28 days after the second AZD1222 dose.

The CDR3 loop is CAWSASTGTGRGGNTIYF. In nucleotides, the CDR3 is TGTGCCTGGAGCGCCTCTACCGGGACAGGGAGAGGGGGAAACACCATATATTTT. The chain links TRBV30 to TRBJ1-3; TRBD1 aligns across 9 bases. Germline loops: CDR1 GTSNPN, CDR2 SVGIG (reference sequence). With V trimmed by 3 bases and J by 4 bases, 16 bases remained unmatched. The CDR3 has 18 residues.